This TCR beta chain was observed in a study of shared clonotypes between healthy human individuals. General study points: Among non-shared clonotypes, generation probabilities were lower than among those shared by all four donors. The study drew on few donors, limiting represented genetic and exposure-history diversity.

Investigators spread the genomic DNA of each subset evenly over several immunoSEQ plates. Some clones are missing from TCRdb's copy, which holds only in-frame ones; the method was immunoSEQ multiplex PCR. The sample has hundreds of thousands of clones; around 96% are singletons. The CDR3 extends over 15 amino acids. The germline gives CDR1 SGHKS, CDR2 YYEKEE (reference sequence). Trimming cost V 4 bases and J 6 bases, with 17 bases left between them. CD45RO-negative CD8 cells positively selected for CCR7 made up the naive population, which excluded terminally differentiated effector memory CD45RA+ cells. Participating donors were healthy, HIV-negative adults free of recent acute infections or vaccinations. Concerning this clone itself: The antigen is undetermined.

The V call is TRBV5-5, the J call TRBJ2-1; a possible D gene is TRBD2 (6 bases). Sequencing was performed on naive CD8+ T cells sorted from blood. The TCR originated in a woman aged 25 to 39 in good health. This CDR3 is CASSPFVGSFNEQFF. CDR3 bases: TGTGCCAGCAGCCCCTTTGTCGGGAGTTTCAATGAGCAGTTCTTC.